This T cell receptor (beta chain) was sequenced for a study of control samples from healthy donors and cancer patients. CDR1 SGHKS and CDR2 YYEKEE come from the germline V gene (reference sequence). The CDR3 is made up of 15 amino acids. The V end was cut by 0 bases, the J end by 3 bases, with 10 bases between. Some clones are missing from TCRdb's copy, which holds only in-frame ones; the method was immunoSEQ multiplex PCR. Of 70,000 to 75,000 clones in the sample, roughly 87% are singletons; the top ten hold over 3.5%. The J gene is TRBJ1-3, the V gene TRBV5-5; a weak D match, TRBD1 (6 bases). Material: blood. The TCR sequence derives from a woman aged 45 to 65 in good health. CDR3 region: CASSLAQGYGNTIYF. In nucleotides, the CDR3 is TGTGCCAGCAGCTTGGCCCAGGGGTATGGAAACACCATATATTTT.